This T cell receptor (beta chain) stems from a study of blood T cells in healthy people across ages (dated by TCRdb to about 2015). In the study overall: In model experiments, template switching captured about one uniquely barcoded TCR beta cDNA molecule for every two T cells. Two additional independent replicas of 1 million unique cDNA reads from the same blood draw were analyzed for two donors (one aged 18 to 30 and one aged 80 or older). The donors were split into four age groups: young (average approximately 16 years), middle-aged (more than 35), aged (approximately 59) and long-lived (82). Age-related changes in TCR beta repertoire diversity were measured in the study by deep sequencing normalized with unique cDNA molecular identifiers. Findings and caveats that apply to the study as a whole: As age increased, observed TCR beta diversity per million T cells dropped in a roughly linear way, and a significant reduction was already evident by age 40. Because profiling used bulk unsorted PBMCs, naive and antigen-experienced compartments could not be compared conclusively. Total diversity estimates from one million sequenced T cells were considered lower bounds and underestimates. The percentage of naive T cells measured by flow cytometry correlated strongly with observed TCR beta diversity. Donor CMV infection status was unknown, potentially confounding age-related changes in expanded clonotypes. Compared with the aged group, the long-lived group had more naive CD4+ T cells, fewer expanded clones and increased TCR diversity, a pattern suggesting age selection.

V drops 3 bases and J drops 4 bases, leaving 5 bases in between. As encoded in the germline V gene, CDR1 is MNHEY while CDR2 is SVGEGT. Measured from the cysteine to the phenylalanine, the CDR3 is 12 residues long. Just CDR3 DNA is preserved here, 36 bases in frame from base 1. The donors were some 39 Caucasian individuals from Russia, aged roughly 6 to 90 years, who were systemically healthy. Around 9.9 milliliters of peripheral blood were collected from each donor into EDTA-treated Vacutainer tubes. Ficoll-Paque density-gradient centrifugation was used to isolate PBMCs, with at least 6 million obtained per sample. Trizol reagent was used to extract total RNA from the PBMCs, yielding at least 5 micrograms per sample. For every donor, an aliquot of PBMCs went through flow cytometry to measure the percentages of naive CD45RAhigh/CD27high T cells. Libraries were made using 5' RACE. Data came from an Illumina HiSeq 2500. A second PCR of about 6 to 11 cycles was performed with a sample-barcoded 5' primer and a J-beta primer mix. A unique molecular identifier was introduced onto each TCR beta cDNA molecule by a template-switch 5' adaptor carrying 12 random nucleotides. Each sample yielded at least 3 million CDR3-containing paired-end reads. All of the RNA was converted into first-strand cDNA using the Mint cDNA synthesis kit, with a TRBC-specific oligonucleotide serving as the primer. Following uracil-DNA glycosylase treatment, all cDNA underwent a first 18-cycle PCR with the universal primers M1SS and BC2_uni_R. Per the authors' processing: Normalization of each sample was performed by random selection of 1 million high-quality reads, each carrying a distinct molecular identifier. Reads sharing molecular identifiers were discarded rather than binned into consensus sequences. MiTCR, run with a Q25 quality threshold and the strictest error-elimination algorithm, handled CDR3 identification, clonotype clustering and error correction. A nonparametric unseen species model with Euler transformation was used to estimate a lower bound on total TCR beta diversity. TCRdb trimmed the raw reads at Q25, called clones with MiXCR and kept productive beta chains. All rows with the same CDR3 protein become a single entry with the most common DNA and genes. TCRdb, rather than the study authors, made the V and J calls. The sample includes just under 550,000 distinct CDR3 sequences, with under 30% observed a single time. Of the sample, roughly 10% falls within the top ten clones.

Regarding this clonotype: No antigen is known for it. Base qualities are missing; no much larger clone stands one base away.

The data were also submitted as part of a second study, on T cells of mothers and their children. Reported in the second study: Nine systemically healthy Caucasian individuals served as donors, namely three mothers together with their six children. cDNA synthesis consumed the entire amount of extracted RNA, loaded at about 1.5 ug RNA in each 15 ul reaction. In the second PCR, the M1S primer introduced both the sample barcodes and 2-4 random nucleotides. More than 8 million TCR beta CDR3 reads were obtained from each mother, and millions of reads were obtained from each child. TCR recombination output is similarly shaped by thymic selection in related and unrelated pairs, with a minor effect exerted by inherited differences. Normalized repertoire overlap was always slightly but never significantly higher in related than unrelated mother-child pairs. No persistent microchimeric T cell clones were detected, at a sensitivity of roughly 100 clones per million clonotypes. Deep NGS was used in the study to compare the TCR beta repertoires of mothers and children and to look for features that separate related mother-child pairs from unrelated individuals. Mothers averaged roughly 40 +/- 4 years of age and children averaged around 10 +/- 4 years. After adapter ligation was performed with NEBNext reagents, the libraries were sequenced on an Illumina HiSeq 2000 with 100+100 nt paired-end reads. To avoid cross-contamination, the mother libraries and the child libraries were prepared a month apart and sequenced in separate runs. For each donor, between 500,000 and 2,000,000 distinct TCR beta clonotypes were identified. Naive TCR beta clonotypes were estimated from low-frequency clonotypes matched to each donor's FACS-determined naive share, without sorting.

The chain is encoded by TRBV6-2 or TRBV6-3 joined to TRBJ2-3, with no D gene named confidently. Specimen: blood. This receptor was taken from a boy aged 5-17 years in good health. At the DNA level, the sequence is TGTGCCAGCAGTTATGGGTCAGATACGCAGTATTTT. It translates as CASSYGSDTQYF.